This record concerns one T cell receptor beta chain sequence. Its antigen is not identified. With 3 bases removed from V and 4 bases from J, the gap between germline ends came to 15 bases. The CDR3 spans 15 residues. Germline CDR1 is SGHTA and CDR2 is FQGNSA. This sample was taken from a study of cytomegalovirus exposure and HLA in healthy donors. General study points: Highly shared variants forming one cluster were likely a sequencing artifact. In vitro confirmation showed three CMV-associated chains to be CMV antigen specific. A later analysis linked a missense variant in DCLRE1C to the trimming of TCR beta V and J genes. Relative to equally common others, HLA-associated TCR beta chains showed greater clonal expansion in a later analysis.

PCR primers comprised 60 Vbeta and 13 Jbeta primers. Clones were sequenced by immunoSEQ multiplex PCR, and TCRdb holds only the in-frame ones, with some missing. The table for this sample gives some 130,000 clones. This TCR was sampled from a woman between 40 and 55 years old in good health and CMV-seropositive. The chain recombines TRBV7-2 with TRBJ2-5, with D possibly being TRBD2 (5 bases). Sequencing was performed on PBMCs. In DNA form, the CDR3 reads TGTGCCAGCAGCTTTTATGGGGAGACCGGAGAGACCCAGTACTTC. Translated, it gives CASSFYGETGETQYF.